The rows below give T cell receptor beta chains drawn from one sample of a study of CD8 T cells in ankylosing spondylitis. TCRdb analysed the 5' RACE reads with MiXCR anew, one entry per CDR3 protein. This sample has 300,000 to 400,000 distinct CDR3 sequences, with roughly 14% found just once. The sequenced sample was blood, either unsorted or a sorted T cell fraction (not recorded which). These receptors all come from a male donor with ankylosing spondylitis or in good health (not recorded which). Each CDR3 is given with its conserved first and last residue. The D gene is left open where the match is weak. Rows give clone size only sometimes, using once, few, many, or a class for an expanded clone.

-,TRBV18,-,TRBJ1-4,CASSPGSRGPNEKLFF,TGTGCCAGCTCACCGGGAAGCCGAGGGCCTAATGAAAAACTGTTTTTT
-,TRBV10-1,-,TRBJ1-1,CASSALGSTEAFF,TGCGCCAGCAGTGCCTTGGGTAGTACTGAAGCTTTCTTT
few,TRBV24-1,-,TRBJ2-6,CATSDSRSSGANVLTF,TGTGCCACCAGTGATTCTCGATCCTCTGGGGCCAACGTCCTGACTTTC
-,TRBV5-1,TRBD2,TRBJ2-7,CASSWEGRTDYEQYF,TGCGCCAGCAGCTGGGAGGGGCGGACGGACTACGAGCAGTACTTC
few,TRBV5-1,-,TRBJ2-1,CASSVRRASGYNEQFF,TGCGCCAGCAGCGTACGGAGGGCTTCGGGTTACAATGAGCAGTTCTTC
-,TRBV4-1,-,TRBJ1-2,CASSQPLIREVGGYTF,TGCGCCAGCAGCCAACCCCTCATCAGGGAAGTAGGAGGCTACACCTTC
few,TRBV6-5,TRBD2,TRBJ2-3,CASTLGGHLTDTQYF,TGTGCCAGCACTTTGGGAGGGCACTTAACAGATACGCAGTATTTT
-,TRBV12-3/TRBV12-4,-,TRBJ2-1,CASSFQGLSYNEQFF,TGTGCCAGCAGTTTTCAGGGACTCTCCTACAATGAGCAGTTCTTC
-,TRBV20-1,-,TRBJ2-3,CSAVQDTTDTQYF,TGCAGTGCGGTACAGGACACCACAGATACGCAGTATTTT
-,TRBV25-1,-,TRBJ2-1,CASTQGGSYNEQFF,TGTGCCAGCACCCAAGGTGGCTCCTACAATGAGCAGTTCTTC
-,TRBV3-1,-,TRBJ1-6,CASSQTARSPLHF,TGTGCCAGCAGCCAAACGGCCCGTTCACCCCTCCACTTT
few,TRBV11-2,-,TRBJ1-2,CASSPGSAGYTF,TGTGCCAGCAGCCCAGGTTCGGCGGGCTACACCTTC
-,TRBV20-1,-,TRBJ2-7,CSAPSGRSYEQYF,TGCAGTGCCCCATCGGGGAGATCCTACGAGCAGTACTTC
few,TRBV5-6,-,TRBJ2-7,CASSPGDRGEQYF,TGTGCCAGCAGCCCAGGGGACCGCGGCGAGCAGTACTTC
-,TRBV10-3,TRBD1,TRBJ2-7,CAMGGQATSEQYF,TGTGCCATGGGGGGACAGGCGACGAGCGAGCAGTACTTC
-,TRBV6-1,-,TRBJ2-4,CASRGMTGTKNIQYF,TGTGCCAGCAGGGGTATGACTGGAACCAAAAACATTCAGTACTTC
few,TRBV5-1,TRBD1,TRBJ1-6,CASSGTGGGNSPLHF,TGCGCCAGCAGCGGGACAGGGGGCGGTAATTCACCCCTCCACTTT
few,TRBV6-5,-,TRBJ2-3,CASSYLPGRNTDTQYF,TGTGCCAGCAGTTACCTTCCGGGGAGGAACACAGATACGCAGTATTTT
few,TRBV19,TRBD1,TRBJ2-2,CASSFDRGQRGELFF,TGTGCCAGTAGTTTCGACAGGGGGCAAAGGGGGGAGCTGTTTTTT
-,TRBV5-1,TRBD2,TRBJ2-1,CASSFWLASGGAEQFF,TGCGCCAGCAGCTTTTGGCTGGCTAGCGGGGGGGCCGAGCAGTTCTTC
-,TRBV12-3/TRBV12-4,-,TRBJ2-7,CASSSEVNEQYF,TGTGCCAGCAGTTCCGAAGTGAACGAGCAGTACTTC
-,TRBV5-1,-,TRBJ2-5,CASSLDGSRPLETQYF,TGCGCCAGCAGCTTGGACGGCTCACGCCCATTGGAGACCCAGTACTTC
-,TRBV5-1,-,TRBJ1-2,CASSLETGYGYTF,TGCGCCAGCAGCTTGGAGACGGGCTATGGCTACACCTTC
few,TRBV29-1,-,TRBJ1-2,CSVEENYGYTF,TGCAGCGTGGAAGAGAACTATGGCTACACCTTC
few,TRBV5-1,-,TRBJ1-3,CASSLDGSWGNTIYF,TGCGCCAGCAGCTTGGACGGTTCTTGGGGAAACACCATATATTTT
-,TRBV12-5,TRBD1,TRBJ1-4,CASGLSGGQDEKLFF,TGTGCTAGTGGTTTGTCCGGCGGACAGGACGAAAAACTGTTTTTT
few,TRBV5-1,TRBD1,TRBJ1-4,CASSSDREKLFF,TGCGCCAGCAGTTCGGACAGGGAAAAACTGTTTTTT
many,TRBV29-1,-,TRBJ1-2,CSVEAPPGLENGYTF,TGCAGCGTTGAAGCCCCCCCGGGGCTGGAAAATGGCTACACCTTC
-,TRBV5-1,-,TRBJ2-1,CASSLEQFF,TGCGCCAGCAGCTTGGAGCAGTTCTTC
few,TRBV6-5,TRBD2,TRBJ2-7,CASSYSGGVNYEQYF,TGTGCCAGCAGTTACTCGGGAGGGGTTAACTACGAGCAGTACTTC
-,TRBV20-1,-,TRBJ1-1,CSARDLDSTVEAFF,TGCAGTGCTAGGGATTTGGACAGTACCGTTGAAGCTTTCTTT
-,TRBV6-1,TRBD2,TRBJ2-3,CASAKKRELLVDTQYF,TGTGCCAGTGCGAAGAAGCGGGAGTTACTGGTGGATACGCAGTATTTT
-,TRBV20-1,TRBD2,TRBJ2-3,CSAREPGLVQDTQYF,TGCAGTGCTAGAGAGCCGGGACTAGTGCAAGATACGCAGTATTTT
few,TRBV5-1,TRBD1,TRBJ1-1,CASSLQGPPVNTEAFF,TGCGCCAGCAGCTTACAGGGGCCGCCGGTGAACACTGAAGCTTTCTTT
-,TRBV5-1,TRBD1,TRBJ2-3,CASSSTGDRITDTQYF,TGCGCCAGCAGCTCCACCGGGGACAGAATCACAGATACGCAGTATTTT
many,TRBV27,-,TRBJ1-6,CASSFFNSPLHF,TGTGCCAGCAGTTTTTTTAATTCACCCCTCCACTTT
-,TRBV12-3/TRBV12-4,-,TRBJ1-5,CASSRQANQPQHF,TGTGCCAGCAGCCGGCAGGCTAATCAGCCCCAGCATTTT